A single T cell receptor (beta chain) is shown here with its context. What it binds is not known. Expressed TCRB transcripts were sequenced after all isolated RNA was converted to cDNA. TCRdb's table, derived via immunoSEQ multiplex PCR, lists solely in-frame clones and lacks some. The table lists 130,000 to 150,000 clones, under 60% of them singletons. This CDR3 comprises 14 residues. Unmatched junction bases numbered 12, after V lost 9 bases and J lost 8 bases. Germline V gene lookup returns CDR1 ENHRY and CDR2 SYGVKD. The data were obtained in a study of beta chain features in type 1 diabetes. The overall study: What patients shared with healthy donors was a similar profile of age, gender and cell yields. Study results and limitations: Insertions at VDJ junctions were less frequent in type 1 diabetes patients. These patients also deleted more nucleotides at the same junctions.

The genes are TRBV10-3 and TRBJ2-3, with TRBD2 matching over 9 bases. This clonotype was sampled from a man aged 18 to 35 in good health. The source material was Tregs from blood. The CDR3 here is CAMRRREGHGTQYF. DNA for the CDR3: TGTGCCATGCGGAGGCGGGAGGGCCATGGTACGCAGTATTTT.